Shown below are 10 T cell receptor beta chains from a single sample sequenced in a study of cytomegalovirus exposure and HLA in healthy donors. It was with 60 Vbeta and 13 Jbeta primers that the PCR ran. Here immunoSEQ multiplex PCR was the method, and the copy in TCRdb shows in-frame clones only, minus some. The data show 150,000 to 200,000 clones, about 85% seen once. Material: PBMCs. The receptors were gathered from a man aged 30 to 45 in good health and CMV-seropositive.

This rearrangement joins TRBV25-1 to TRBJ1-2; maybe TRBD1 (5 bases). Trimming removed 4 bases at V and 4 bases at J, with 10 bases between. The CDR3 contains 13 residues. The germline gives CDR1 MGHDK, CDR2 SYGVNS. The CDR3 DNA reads TGTGCCAGCAGTGCTCAGGGAGGCTATGGCTACACCTTC. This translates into CASSAQGGYGYTF.

CDR3 residues: CASSRQGLSSYNSPLHF. For the CDR3, the DNA is TGTGCCAGCAGTCGACAGGGTTTGAGCTCCTATAATTCACCCCTCCACTTT. This chain joins TRBV5-6 and TRBJ1-6, with 7 bases fitting TRBD1. CDR3 size: 17 residues. The J segment lost 0 bases and the V segment lost 5 bases, leaving 8 bases of the junction unmatched. Germline V gene lookup returns CDR1 SGHDT and CDR2 YYEEEE.

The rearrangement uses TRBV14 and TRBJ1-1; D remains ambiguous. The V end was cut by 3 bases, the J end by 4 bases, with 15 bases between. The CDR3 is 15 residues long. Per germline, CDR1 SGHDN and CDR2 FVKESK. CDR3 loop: CASSQGPTSPTEAFF. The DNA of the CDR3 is TGTGCCAGCAGCCAGGGCCCGACCTCCCCCACTGAAGCTTTCTTT.

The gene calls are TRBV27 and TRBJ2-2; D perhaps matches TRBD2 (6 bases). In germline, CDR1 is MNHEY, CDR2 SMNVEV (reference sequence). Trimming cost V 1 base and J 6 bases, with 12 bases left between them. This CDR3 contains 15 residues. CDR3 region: CASSLYPGASGELFF. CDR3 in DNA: TGTGCCAGCAGTTTATACCCGGGAGCGTCCGGGGAGCTGTTTTTT.

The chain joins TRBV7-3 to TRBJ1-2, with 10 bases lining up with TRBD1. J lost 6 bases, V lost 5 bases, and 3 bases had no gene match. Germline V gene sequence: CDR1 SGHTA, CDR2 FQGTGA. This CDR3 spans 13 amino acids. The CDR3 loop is CASSNGQGDGYTF. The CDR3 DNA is TGTGCCAGCAGCAATGGACAGGGGGATGGCTACACCTTC.

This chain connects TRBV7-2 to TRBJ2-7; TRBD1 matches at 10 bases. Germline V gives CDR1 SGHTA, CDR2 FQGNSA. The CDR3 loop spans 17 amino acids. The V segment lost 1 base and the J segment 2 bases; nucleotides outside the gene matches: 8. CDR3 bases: TGTGCCAGCAGCTTAGGGCCTCCGGGACAGGGGACCTACGAGCAGTACTTC. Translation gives CASSLGPPGQGTYEQYF.

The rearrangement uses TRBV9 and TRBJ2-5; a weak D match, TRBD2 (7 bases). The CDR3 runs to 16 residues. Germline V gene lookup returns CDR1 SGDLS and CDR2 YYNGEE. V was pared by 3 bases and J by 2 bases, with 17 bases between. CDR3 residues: CASSEGGAGRQETQYF. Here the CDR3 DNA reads TGTGCCAGCAGCGAGGGGGGGGCGGGAAGGCAAGAGACCCAGTACTTC.

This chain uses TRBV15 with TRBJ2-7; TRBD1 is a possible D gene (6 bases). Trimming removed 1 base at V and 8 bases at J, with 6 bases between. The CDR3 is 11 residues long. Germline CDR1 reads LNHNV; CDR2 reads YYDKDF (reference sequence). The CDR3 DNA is TGTGCCACCAGCAGAGGGGACAAGCAGTACTTC. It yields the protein CATSRGDKQYF.

CDR3 loop: CASTLAGGYEQFF. The CDR3 nucleotides read TGCGCCAGCACGCTAGCGGGAGGGTATGAGCAGTTCTTC. This chain links TRBV5-1 with TRBJ2-1; 12 bases agree with TRBD2. CDR3 size: 13 residues. Germline V CDR1 and CDR2: SGHRS, YFSETQ. Trimming took 6 bases from V and 8 from J; bases not matched to a gene: 3. Full variable domain (missing parts from reference TRBV5-1 and TRBJ2-1): KAGVTQTPRYLIKTRGQQVTLSCSPISGHRSVSWYQQTPGQGLQFLFEYFSETQRNKGNFPGRFSGRQFSNSRSEMNVSTLELGDSALYLCASTLAGGYEQFFGPGTRLTVL.

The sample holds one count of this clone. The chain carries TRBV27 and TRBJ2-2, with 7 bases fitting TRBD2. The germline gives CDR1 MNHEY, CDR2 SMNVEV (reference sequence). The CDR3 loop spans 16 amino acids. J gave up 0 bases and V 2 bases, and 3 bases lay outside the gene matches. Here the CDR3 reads CASSLRGSANTGELFF. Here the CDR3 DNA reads TGTGCCAGCAGTTTACGCGGGAGCGCGAACACCGGGGAGCTGTTTTTT.